The 14 T cell receptor beta chains presented below share a single source sample, sequenced in a study of blood T cell repertoires in COVID-19. Using immunoSEQ multiplex PCR, the repertoire was profiled, and TCRdb retains in-frame clones only, with some absent. The table has approximately 110,000 clones, roughly 82% seen once. Input material: peripheral blood. Source of these receptors: a human donor in a cohort sampled during active COVID-19.

The chain joins TRBV13 to TRBJ2-1; 8 bases are shared with TRBD2. Per germline, CDR1 PRHDT and CDR2 FYEKMQ (reference sequence). The CDR3 consists of 15 residues. Losses at the gene ends were 5 bases for V and 4 bases for J; bases not matched to a gene: 7. CDR3 nucleotide sequence: TGTGCCAGCAGCCTGACTAGCGCGATTTACAATGAGCAGTTCTTC. It translates to CASSLTSAIYNEQFF.

The chain recombines TRBV7-6 with TRBJ2-2; 10 bases map to TRBD2. The CDR3 is made up of 16 amino acids. V dropped 5 bases and J dropped 3; count of bases not matched to a gene: 6. CDR1 and CDR2 (germline): SGHVS, FNYEAQ. The CDR3 reads CASSNSGRGYTGELFF. Written as DNA, the CDR3 is TGTGCCAGCAGCAACAGCGGGAGGGGTTACACCGGGGAGCTGTTTTTT.

This rearrangement joins TRBV11-2 to TRBJ1-1; D uncertain. V was clipped by 2 bases and J by 7 bases, with 11 bases between them. The CDR3 extends over 13 amino acids. Germline V gene lookup returns CDR1 SGHAT and CDR2 FQNNGV. The CDR3 bases are TGTGCCAGCAGCTTACTACTAGTAGGTGAAGCTTTCTTT. Its protein product is CASSLLLVGEAFF.

The chain links TRBV28 to TRBJ2-6, with D possibly TRBD2 on 7 matching bases. With 8 bases removed from V and 0 bases from J, the gap between germline ends came to 14 bases. Germline loops: CDR1 MDHEN, CDR2 SYDVKM. The CDR3 spans 16 residues. CDR3: CASLRGGASGANVLTF. The CDR3 DNA follows: TGTGCCAGCCTAAGGGGGGGAGCCTCTGGGGCCAACGTCCTGACTTTC.

V and J are TRBV5-4 and TRBJ2-7; 10 bases line up with TRBD2. Germline V gene data show CDR1 as SGHNT and CDR2 as YYREEE (reference sequence). J gave up 3 bases and V 4 bases, and 4 bases lay outside the gene matches. The CDR3 runs to 14 residues. CDR3 sequence (DNA): TGTGCCAGCAGCCCACCTAGCGGGAGCTACGAGCAGTACTTC. Amino acids: CASSPPSGSYEQYF.

V usage is TRBV2 and J usage is TRBJ2-3; 9 positions match TRBD2. The junction had 6 bases not matched to a gene; V was cut back by 8 bases and J by 0 bases. This CDR3 has 15 residues. CDR1 and CDR2 (germline): SNHLY, FYNNEI. In DNA, the CDR3 is TGTGCCAGCGTCGCTAGCGGGATTAGCACAGATACGCAGTATTTT. This codes for CASVASGISTDTQYF.

The V and J genes are TRBV24-1 and TRBJ2-3, with unresolved D. CDR1 is KGHDR and CDR2 is SFDVKD in the germline V gene. V lost 6 bases, J lost 3 bases, and 6 bases lay in between. The length of the CDR3 is 12 residues. The CDR3 DNA reads TGTGCCACCAGTCCCGGGACAGATACGCAGTATTTT. This translates into CATSPGTDTQYF.

This chain uses TRBV11-2 with TRBJ2-3, with D perhaps TRBD2 (5 bases). The CDR3 runs to 15 residues. Germline loops: CDR1 SGHAT, CDR2 FQNNGV. Between the trimmed V and J ends, which lost 3 bases and 1 base, there was a span of 11 bases. The CDR3 DNA follows: TGTGCCAGCAGCTTTCGGGATTTGGGCACAGATACGCAGTATTTT. Its protein is CASSFRDLGTDTQYF.

This clone was counted only a few times. The V call is TRBV12-3 or TRBV12-4, the J call TRBJ2-7; D is unresolved. The germline V and J ends were trimmed by 3 bases and 3 bases, with 3 bases remaining between them. The CDR3 is 11 amino acids. The CDR3 is CASSFSYEQYF. As DNA, the CDR3 is TGTGCCAGCAGTTTTAGCTACGAGCAGTACTTC.

The gene calls are TRBV6-5 and TRBJ1-2, with D tentatively TRBD1 (6 bases). V was clipped by 0 bases and J by 8 bases, with 16 bases between them. The CDR3 runs 15 residues. Germline values: CDR1 MNHEY, CDR2 SVGAGI. This CDR3 is CASSYSNREFVGYTF. CDR3 DNA: TGTGCCAGCAGTTACTCGAACAGGGAGTTTGTGGGCTACACCTTC.

The chain carries TRBV7-6 and TRBJ2-1; 9 nucleotides match TRBD2. This CDR3 is built from 14 residues. Germline CDR1 and CDR2: SGHVS and FNYEAQ. J gave up 6 bases and V 4 bases, and 4 bases lay outside the gene matches. The CDR3, as DNA: TGTGCCAGCAGCTCGCTGGGACTAGCCAATGAGCAGTTCTTC. The encoded protein is CASSSLGLANEQFF.

This chain links TRBV14 with TRBJ1-2; D not certain. V gave up 3 bases and J gave up 7 bases, with 15 bases separating them. Germline CDR1 and CDR2: SGHDN and FVKESK. The CDR3 has 14 residues. CDR3 region: CASSQSSGGFGYTF. The CDR3 nucleotides are TGTGCCAGCAGCCAGTCATCGGGCGGGTTTGGCTACACCTTC.

This sequence joins TRBV3-1 (or the pseudogene TRBV3-2) and TRBJ2-6; D may be TRBD2 (5 bases). The CDR3 consists of 16 residues. CDR1 and CDR2 (germline): LGHDT, YNNKEL (reference sequence). V shed 8 bases and J shed 0 bases, with 14 bases lying between them. The CDR3 region has the DNA TGTGCCAGCCGAAGCGGAACCTTCTCTGGGGCCAACGTCCTGACTTTC. Amino acids: CASRSGTFSGANVLTF.

This clone was observed once. The rearrangement links TRBV11-2 to TRBJ1-3, with 7 bases matching TRBD1. CDR1 is SGHAT and CDR2 is FQNNGV in the germline V gene. The CDR3 has 15 amino acids. V shed 5 bases, J shed 3 bases, and the junction held 7 bases outside the gene matches. DNA of the CDR3: TGTGCCAGCAGCGATCGACAGGGTAGTGGAAACACCATATATTTT. The encoded protein is CASSDRQGSGNTIYF.